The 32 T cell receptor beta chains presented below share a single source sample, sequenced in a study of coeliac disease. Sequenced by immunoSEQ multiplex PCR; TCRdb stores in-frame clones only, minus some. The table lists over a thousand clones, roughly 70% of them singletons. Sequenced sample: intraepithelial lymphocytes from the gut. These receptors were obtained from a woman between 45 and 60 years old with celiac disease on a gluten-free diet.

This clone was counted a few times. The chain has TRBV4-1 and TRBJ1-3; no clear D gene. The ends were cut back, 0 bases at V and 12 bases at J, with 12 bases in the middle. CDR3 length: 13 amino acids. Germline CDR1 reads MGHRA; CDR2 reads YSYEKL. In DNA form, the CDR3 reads TGCGCCAGCAGCCAAGATGAGGGATTCGGCATATATTTT. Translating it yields CASSQDEGFGIYF.

The CDR3 DNA reads as TGTGCCAGCAGCTTATGGGGGCTACAGGGGAGGTACACTGAAGCTTTCTTT. This gives the protein CASSLWGLQGRYTEAFF. The chain recombines TRBV7-9 with TRBJ1-1; 7 nucleotides align to TRBD1. V shed 2 bases, J shed 3 bases, and the junction held 12 bases outside the gene matches. Germline CDR1 and CDR2: SEHNR and FQNEAQ (reference sequence). This CDR3 has 17 residues.

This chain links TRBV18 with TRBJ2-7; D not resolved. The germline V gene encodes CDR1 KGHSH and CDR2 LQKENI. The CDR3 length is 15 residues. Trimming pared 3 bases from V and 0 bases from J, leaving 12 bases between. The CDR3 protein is CASSPARLISYEQYF. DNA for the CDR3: TGTGCCAGCTCACCGGCCAGGCTCATCTCCTACGAGCAGTACTTC.

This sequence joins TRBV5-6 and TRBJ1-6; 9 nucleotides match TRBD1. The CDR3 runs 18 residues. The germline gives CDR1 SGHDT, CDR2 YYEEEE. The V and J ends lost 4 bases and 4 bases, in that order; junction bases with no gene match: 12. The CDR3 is CASSSVWDRDRYNSPLHF. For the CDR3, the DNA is TGTGCCAGCAGCAGCGTGTGGGACAGGGATCGATATAATTCACCCCTCCACTTT.

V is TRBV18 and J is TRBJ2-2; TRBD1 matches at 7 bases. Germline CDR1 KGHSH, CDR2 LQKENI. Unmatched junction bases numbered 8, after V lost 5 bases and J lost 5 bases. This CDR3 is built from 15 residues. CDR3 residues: CASSTLQGRTGELFF. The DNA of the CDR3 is TGTGCCAGCTCAACTCTACAGGGGAGAACCGGGGAGCTGTTTTTT.

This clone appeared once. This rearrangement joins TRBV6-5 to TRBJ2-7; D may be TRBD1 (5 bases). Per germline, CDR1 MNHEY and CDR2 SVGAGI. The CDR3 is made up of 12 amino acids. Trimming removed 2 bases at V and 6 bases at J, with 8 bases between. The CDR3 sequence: CASSYEGVEQYF. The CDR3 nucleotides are TGTGCCAGCAGTTACGAAGGGGTCGAGCAGTACTTC.

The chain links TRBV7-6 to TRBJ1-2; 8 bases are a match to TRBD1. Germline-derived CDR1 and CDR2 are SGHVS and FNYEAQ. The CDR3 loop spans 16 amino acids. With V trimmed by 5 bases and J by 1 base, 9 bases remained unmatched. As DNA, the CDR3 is TGTGCCAGCAGCCCTTCCGCAGGGGGCTTTAACTATGGCTACACCTTC. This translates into CASSPSAGGFNYGYTF.

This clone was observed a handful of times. CDR3 nucleotide sequence: TGTGCCAGCAGTAGGACAGGGCGGAACACTGAAGCTTTCTTT. Translated: CASSRTGRNTEAFF. V is TRBV6-5 and J is TRBJ1-1, with TRBD1 matching over 8 bases. From germline, CDR1 is MNHEY and CDR2 SVGAGI. CDR3 length equals 14 residues. J gave up 1 base and V 5 bases, and 3 bases lay outside the gene matches.

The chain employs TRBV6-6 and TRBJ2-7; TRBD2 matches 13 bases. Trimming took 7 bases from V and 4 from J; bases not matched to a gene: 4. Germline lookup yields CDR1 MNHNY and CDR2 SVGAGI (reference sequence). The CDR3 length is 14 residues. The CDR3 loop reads CASTRTSGSYEQYF. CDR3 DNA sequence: TGTGCCAGCACCAGGACTAGCGGGAGTTACGAGCAGTACTTC.

This CDR3 is CASSTNKDRLLFSGANVLTF. As DNA, the CDR3 is TGTGCCAGCAGCACAAATAAGGACAGGCTTTTGTTCTCTGGGGCCAACGTCCTGACTTTC. The gene calls are TRBV9 and TRBJ2-6; TRBD1 matches 7 bases. CDR3 length: 20 amino acids. V trimming: 4 bases; J trimming: 0 bases; junction bases outside the gene matches: 16. CDR1 is SGDLS and CDR2 is YYNGEE in the germline V gene.

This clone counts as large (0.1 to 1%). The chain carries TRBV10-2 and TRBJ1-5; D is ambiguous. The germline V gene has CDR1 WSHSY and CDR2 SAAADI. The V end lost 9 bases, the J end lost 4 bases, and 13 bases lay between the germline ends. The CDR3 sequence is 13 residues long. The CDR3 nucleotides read TGCGCCAGTAAGGAGGGAATTAATCAGCCCCAGCATTTT. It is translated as CASKEGINQPQHF.

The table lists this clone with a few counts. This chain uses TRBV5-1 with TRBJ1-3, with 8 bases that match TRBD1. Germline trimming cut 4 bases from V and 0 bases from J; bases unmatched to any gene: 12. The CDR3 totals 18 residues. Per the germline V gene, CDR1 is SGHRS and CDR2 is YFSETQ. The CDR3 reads CASSHTPGQVLSGNTIYF. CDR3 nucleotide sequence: TGCGCCAGCAGCCACACTCCGGGACAGGTCCTCTCTGGAAACACCATATATTTT. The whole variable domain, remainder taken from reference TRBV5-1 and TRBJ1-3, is KAGVTQTPRYLIKTRGQQVTLSCSPISGHRSVSWYQQTPGQGLQFLFEYFSETQRNKGNFPGRFSGRQFSNSRSEMNVSTLELGDSALYLCASSHTPGQVLSGNTIYFGEGSWLTVV.

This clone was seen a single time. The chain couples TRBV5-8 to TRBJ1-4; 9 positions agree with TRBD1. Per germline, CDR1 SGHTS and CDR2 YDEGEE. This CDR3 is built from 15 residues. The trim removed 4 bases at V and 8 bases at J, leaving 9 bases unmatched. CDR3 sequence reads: CASSTLTGGNEKLFF. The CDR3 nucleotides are TGTGCCAGCAGCACCTTGACAGGGGGAAACGAAAAACTGTTTTTT.

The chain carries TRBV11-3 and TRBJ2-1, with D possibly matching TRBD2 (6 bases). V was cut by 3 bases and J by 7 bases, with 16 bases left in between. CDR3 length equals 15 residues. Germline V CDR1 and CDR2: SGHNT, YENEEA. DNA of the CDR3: TGTGCCAGCAGCTTCTCCCAGGGACTTCAGAATGAGCAGTTCTTC. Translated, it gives CASSFSQGLQNEQFF. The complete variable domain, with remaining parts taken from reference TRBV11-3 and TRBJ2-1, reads EAGVVQSPRYKIIEKKQPVAFWCNPISGHNTLYWYLQNLGQGPELLIRYENEEAVDDSQLPKDRFSAERLKGVDSTLKIQPAELGDSAVYLCASSFSQGLQNEQFFGPGTRLTVL.

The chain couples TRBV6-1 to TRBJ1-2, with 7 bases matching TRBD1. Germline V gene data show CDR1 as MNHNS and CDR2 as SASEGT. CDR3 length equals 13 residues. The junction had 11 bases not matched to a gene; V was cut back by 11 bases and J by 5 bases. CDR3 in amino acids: CAHGQASGYGYTF. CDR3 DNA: TGTGCCCACGGACAGGCCTCCGGTTATGGCTACACCTTC.

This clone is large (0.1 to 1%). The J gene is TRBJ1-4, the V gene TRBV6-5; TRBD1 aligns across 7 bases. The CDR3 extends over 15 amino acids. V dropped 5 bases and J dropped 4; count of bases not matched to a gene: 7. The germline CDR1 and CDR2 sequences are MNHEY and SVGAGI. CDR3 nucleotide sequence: TGTGCCAGCAGTAAGAAACAGGGGTTTAATGAAAAACTGTTTTTT. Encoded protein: CASSKKQGFNEKLFF.

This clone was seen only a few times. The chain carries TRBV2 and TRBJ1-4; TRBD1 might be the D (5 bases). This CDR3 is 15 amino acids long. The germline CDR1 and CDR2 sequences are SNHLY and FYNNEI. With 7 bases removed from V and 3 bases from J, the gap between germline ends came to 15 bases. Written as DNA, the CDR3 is TGTGCCAGCAATGCCCAGGGTTCAGCTAATGAAAAACTGTTTTTT. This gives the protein CASNAQGSANEKLFF.

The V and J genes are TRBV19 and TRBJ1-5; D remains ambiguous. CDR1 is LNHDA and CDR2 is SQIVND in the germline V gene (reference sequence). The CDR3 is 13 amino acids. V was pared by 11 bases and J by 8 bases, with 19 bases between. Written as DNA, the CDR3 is TGTGCCTGGGAGGCAGTTAAGTGGGAGCCCCAGCATTTT. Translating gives CAWEAVKWEPQHF.

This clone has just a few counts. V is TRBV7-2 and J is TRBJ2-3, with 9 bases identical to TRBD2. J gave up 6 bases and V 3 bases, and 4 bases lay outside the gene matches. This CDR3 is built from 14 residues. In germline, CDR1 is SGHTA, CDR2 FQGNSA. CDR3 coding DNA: TGTGCCAGCAGCTTTAGCGGGGGAGGGGATACGCAGTATTTT. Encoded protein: CASSFSGGGDTQYF.

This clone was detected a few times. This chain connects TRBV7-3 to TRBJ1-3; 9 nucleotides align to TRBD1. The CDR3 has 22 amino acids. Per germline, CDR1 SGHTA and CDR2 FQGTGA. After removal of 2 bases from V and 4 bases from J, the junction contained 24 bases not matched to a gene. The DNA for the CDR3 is TGTGCCAGCAGCTTACCGCACGGACCGGGACAGGGTAACCACACGGGGGGAAACACCATATATTTT. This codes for CASSLPHGPGQGNHTGGNTIYF.

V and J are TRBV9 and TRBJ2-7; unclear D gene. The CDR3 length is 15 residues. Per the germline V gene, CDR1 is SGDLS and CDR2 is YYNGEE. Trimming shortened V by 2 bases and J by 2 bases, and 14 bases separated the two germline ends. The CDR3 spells CASSVDGQSPYEQYF. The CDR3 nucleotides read TGTGCCAGCAGCGTTGATGGGCAAAGCCCCTACGAGCAGTACTTC.

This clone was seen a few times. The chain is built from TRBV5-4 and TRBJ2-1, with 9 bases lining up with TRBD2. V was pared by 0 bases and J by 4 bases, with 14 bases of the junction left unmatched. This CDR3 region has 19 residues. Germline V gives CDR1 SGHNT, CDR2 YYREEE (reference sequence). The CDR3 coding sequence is TGTGCCAGCAGCTTGGAACCATCGTATATAGCGGGGGCATACAATGAGCAGTTCTTC. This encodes CASSLEPSYIAGAYNEQFF. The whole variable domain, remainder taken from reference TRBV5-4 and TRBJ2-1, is ETGVTQSPTHLIKTRGQQVTLRCSSQSGHNTVSWYQQALGQGPQFIFQYYREEENGRGNFPPRFSGLQFPNYSSELNVNALELDDSALYLCASSLEPSYIAGAYNEQFFGPGTRLTVL.

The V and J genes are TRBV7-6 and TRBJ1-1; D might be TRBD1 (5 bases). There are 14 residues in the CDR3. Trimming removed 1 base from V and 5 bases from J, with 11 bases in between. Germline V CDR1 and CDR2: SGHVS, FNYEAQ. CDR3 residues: CASSLEVGVTEAFF. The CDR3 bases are TGTGCCAGCAGCTTAGAGGTAGGGGTGACTGAAGCTTTCTTT. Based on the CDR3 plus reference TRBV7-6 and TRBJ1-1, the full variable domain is GAGVSQSPRYKVTKRGQDVALRCDPISGHVSLYWYRQALGQGPEFLTYFNYEAQQDKSGLPNDRFSAERPEGSISTLTIQRTEQRDSAMYRCASSLEVGVTEAFFGQGTRLTVV.

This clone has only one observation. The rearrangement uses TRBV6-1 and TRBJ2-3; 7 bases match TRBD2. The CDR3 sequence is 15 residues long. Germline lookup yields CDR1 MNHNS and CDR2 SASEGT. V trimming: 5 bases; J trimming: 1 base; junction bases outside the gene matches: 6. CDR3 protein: CASSKVLAGTDTQYF. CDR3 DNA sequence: TGTGCCAGCAGTAAGGTTCTAGCGGGCACAGATACGCAGTATTTT.

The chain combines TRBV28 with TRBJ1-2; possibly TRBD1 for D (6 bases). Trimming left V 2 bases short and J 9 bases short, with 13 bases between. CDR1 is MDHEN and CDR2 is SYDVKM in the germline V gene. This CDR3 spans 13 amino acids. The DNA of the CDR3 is TGTGCCAGCAGTTTAGTGGGGGCCAGTAGCTACACCTTC. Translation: CASSLVGASSYTF.

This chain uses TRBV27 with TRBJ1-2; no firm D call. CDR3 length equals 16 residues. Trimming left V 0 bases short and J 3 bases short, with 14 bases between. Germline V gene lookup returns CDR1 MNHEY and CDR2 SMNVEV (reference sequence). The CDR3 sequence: CASSLSIGLAHYGYTF. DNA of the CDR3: TGTGCCAGCAGTTTATCGATCGGACTGGCCCACTATGGCTACACCTTC.

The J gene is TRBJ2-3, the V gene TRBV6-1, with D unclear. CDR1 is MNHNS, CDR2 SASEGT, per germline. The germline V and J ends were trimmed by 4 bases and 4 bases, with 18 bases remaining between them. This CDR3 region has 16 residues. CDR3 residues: CASSVRQLFSSDTQYF. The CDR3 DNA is TGTGCCAGCAGTGTGAGGCAGTTGTTCTCCTCAGATACGCAGTATTTT.

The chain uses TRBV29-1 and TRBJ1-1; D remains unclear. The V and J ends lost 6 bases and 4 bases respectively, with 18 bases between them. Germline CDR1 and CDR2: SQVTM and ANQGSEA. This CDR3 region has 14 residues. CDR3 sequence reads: CSVGLDAGSTEAFF. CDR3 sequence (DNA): TGCAGCGTCGGTCTCGATGCCGGGAGCACTGAAGCTTTCTTT.

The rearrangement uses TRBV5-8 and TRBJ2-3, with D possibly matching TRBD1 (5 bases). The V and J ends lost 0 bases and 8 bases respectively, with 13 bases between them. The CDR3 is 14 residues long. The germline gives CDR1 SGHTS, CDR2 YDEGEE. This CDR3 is CASSLEYQQGTQYF. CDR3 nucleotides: TGTGCCAGCAGCTTGGAGTACCAGCAGGGTACGCAGTATTTT. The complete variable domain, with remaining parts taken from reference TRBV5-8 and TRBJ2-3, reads EAGVTQSPTHLIKTRGQQATLRCSPISGHTSVYWYQQALGLGLQFLLWYDEGEERNRGNFPPRFSGRQFPNYSSELNVNALELEDSALYLCASSLEYQQGTQYFGPGTRLTVL.

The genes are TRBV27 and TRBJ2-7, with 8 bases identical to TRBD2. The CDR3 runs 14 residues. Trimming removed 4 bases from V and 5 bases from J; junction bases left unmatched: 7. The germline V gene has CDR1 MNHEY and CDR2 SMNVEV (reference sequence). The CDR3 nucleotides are TGTGCCAGCAGTTGGTCGGGGGGGATGAACGAGCAGTACTTC. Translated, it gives CASSWSGGMNEQYF.

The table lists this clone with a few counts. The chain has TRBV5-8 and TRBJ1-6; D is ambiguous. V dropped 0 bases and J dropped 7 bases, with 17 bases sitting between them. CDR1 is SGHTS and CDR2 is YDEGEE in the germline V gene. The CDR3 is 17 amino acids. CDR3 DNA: TGTGCCAGCAGCTTGGAGAAGACTCTACCCACCAATTCACCCCTCCACTTT. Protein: CASSLEKTLPTNSPLHF.

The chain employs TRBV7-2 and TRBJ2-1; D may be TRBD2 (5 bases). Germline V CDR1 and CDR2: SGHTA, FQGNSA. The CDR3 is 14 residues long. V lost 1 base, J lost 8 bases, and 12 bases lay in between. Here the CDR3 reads CASSLGGSVHEQFF. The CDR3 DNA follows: TGTGCCAGCAGCTTAGGCGGTAGCGTCCATGAGCAGTTCTTC.